This T cell receptor beta chain appears in the sequencing data of a study of cytomegalovirus exposure and HLA in healthy donors (dated by TCRdb to the late 2010s). Regarding the research as a whole: According to an earlier analysis of 550 to 700 of the donors, 150 million to 200 million T cells yielded approximately 120 million unique TCR beta sequences and approximately 280 Gb of sequence data. About five DR-DQ haplotypes were treated as single units for association and clustering because of strong linkage in the cohort. All discovery cohort repertoires had been generated on a single sequencing platform. In an earlier analysis of around 540 of the donors, high-throughput TCR beta sequencing was used to judge whether each TCR beta V gene segment behaved as functional or pseudogenic. A later analysis re-analyzed previously published TCR beta repertoires from 650 to 800 donors and added high-resolution HLA genotyping to study TCR occurrence patterns. A later genetic analysis used genome-wide SNP genotypes for about 60% of the roughly 700 donors, treating that subset as a discovery cohort. The study combined high-throughput TCR immunosequencing, statistical association of individual TCRs with disease status, and machine learning to predict cytomegalovirus infection status. Typing coverage varied by locus: about 629-640 donors for A, B, C, DRB1 and DQB1; more than 500 for DQA1; about 570 for DPA1; approximately 490 for DPB1. Donor age, sex, ethnicity and CMV serostatus were compiled alongside the repertoire data. In the later analysis, no new phenotypic data were used to find candidate immune exposures; instead, reliance was placed on TCR beta sequences and their occurrence across donors. On average, around 240,000 unique TCR beta nucleotide sequences were sequenced per donor among 300 to 500 genotyped donors of the cohort, with roughly 18% of those sequences being non-productive. Besides the first cohort of 550 to 750 subjects, a separate validation cohort made up of some 110 different subjects was used. The genetic ancestry cluster associated with self-reported Caucasian donors included over 65% of the roughly 360 genotyped donors. An early release covering about 600 HLA-typed donors comprised about 290 gigabases of sequencing data and 85 million or so unique TCR sequences. Both class I and class II loci were covered by HLA typing, at four-digit resolution. The study was designed to test whether signatures of past pathogen exposure could be identified by cataloging public T cell receptors. The study profiled the T cell repertoires of 550 to 700 subjects by immunosequencing and related them to cytomegalovirus serostatus.

The library was made by the immunoSEQ multiplex PCR assay. For the multiplex PCR, a mixture combining 60 forward primers for TCR Vbeta segments and 13 reverse primers for TCR Jbeta segments was used. The CDR3 region of rearranged TCR beta genes was amplified from genomic DNA by a multiplex PCR assay. On the Illumina HiSeq System, the amplified TCR beta libraries were sequenced as 87-base-pair reads. The original methods were these. A later analysis tallied 70 million to 100 million unique TCR beta chains across the 666 repertoires, and about 12 million of those chains were shared by two or more donors. Raw reads were error-corrected and collapsed into unique sequences with a nearest-neighbor algorithm that merged closely related sequences to remove PCR and sequencing errors. Alignment of CDR3 sequences to IMGT reference sequences was used to assign V, D and J gene segments. For a sequence to be retained, a match of at least six nucleotides was required to both a V gene segment and a J gene segment. Rearrangements were called productive when the CDR3 lacked stop codons and stayed in frame with V and J; all others were non-productive. CDR3 was defined by IMGT convention, running from the second conserved V-encoded cysteine to the conserved J-encoded phenylalanine. The earlier analysis of about 500 of the donors excluded sequences that lacked an unambiguous match to a single V gene segment. An earlier analysis of around 600 of the donors classified V segments as functional when productive rearrangements were above 56.7% and as segregating when the standard deviation between donors was above 5%. A statistical classification framework was developed to diagnose cytomegalovirus status using the catalog of TCR beta chain sequences. A later analysis assigned V and J genes by comparing TCR nucleotide sequences with IMGT/GENE-DB human TR gene sequences. A later analysis assigned CDR3 sequences and most-parsimonious VDJ recombination scenarios with the TCRdist pipeline. A later analysis defined each TCR beta chain by its CDR3 amino acid sequence plus V-gene family, and excluded reads lacking a unique V-gene family. As a way to deal with suspected cross-contamination and a sequencing artifact, a later analysis dropped hundreds of nucleotide sequences that were highly shared and had low generation probability. In a later analysis, a clonal expansion index for each public chain was calculated from normalized within-repertoire ranks of inferred template counts. A later analysis computed generation probabilities with a VDJ recombination model fitted to out-of-frame rearrangements, and checked the results against IGoR. In a later analysis, hypergeometric tests were used to score TCR-TCR, TCR-HLA and TCR-CMV co-occurrence, with a repertoire-size bias correction applied to TCR pairs. To estimate false discovery rates, a later analysis permuted the HLA or CMV assignments 20 times. In a later analysis, co-occurring TCRs were grouped using DBSCAN, with TCRdist sequence similarity added in when clustering inside HLA-allele-positive subsets. For co-occurrence clustering, repertoires with fewer than 30,000 or more than 120,000 public chains were excluded, along with roughly 5 repertoires with anomalous nucleotide sharing. The source is immuneACCESS, and TCRdb retained only in-frame sequences with V and J called. Part of the clones is not carried over; for the studies checked, unresolved V genes explain less than half of this, and the remainder is unexplained. The DNA was the basis for D and trimming; V, J and clone size are from that table. The table for this sample lists tens of thousands of clones; 65% to 75% of them were counted only once. The ten largest clones add up to about a fifth of the sample.

The cohort consisted of 670 or so healthy bone marrow donors. Cohort members were all nominally healthy when sampled, although unrecorded immune exposures were likely present. The donor tested CMV seropositive and was one of the 289 seropositive cohort members. A peripheral blood sample was provided by each donor, and peripheral blood mononuclear cells were used for TCR beta sequencing. The Qiagen DNeasy Blood Extraction Kit was used to extract genomic DNA from the blood cell samples. The paper as a whole reports these results and caveats: According to a later analysis, parvovirus B19, influenza, CMV and Epstein-Barr virus appeared linked to several top co-occurrence clusters. For the cohort, immune exposure information was limited to CMV serostatus. A later analysis associated about 17,000 TCR beta sequences with specific HLA alleles at a false discovery rate of 0.05. Because HLA typing was missing for some donors at each locus, association tests included only the typed subset. In both the original and validation cohorts, the classifier was reported to diagnose cytomegalovirus status with high specificity and sensitivity. In a later analysis, TCR association rates were found to vary across HLA loci, with the most associated TCRs seen for DRB1 alleles and the fewest for HLA-C alleles. Because counts were too low, roughly 16 rarely observed V segments, including chromosome 9 orphons, were excluded from the earlier analysis of a few hundred of the donors. While some public TCRs were present in many individuals, most TCR sequences turned up only very rarely across donors. The cohort was sequenced for TCR beta chains only, and without alpha or paired-chain data the features that could be detected were limited. In an earlier analysis of more than 500 of the donors, most TCR beta V segments appeared in productive rearrangements about 87% or about 30% of the time, broadly matching IMGT annotations. When HLA alleles, especially DR and DQ, strongly co-occurred, TCR associations were difficult to assign to individual alleles. A later analysis found that HLA-associated TCR beta chains were more clonally expanded and had lower generation probabilities than equally common non-associated chains. In vitro tests confirmed that a few of the cytomegalovirus-associated TCR beta chains recognize cytomegalovirus antigens. Because the 87-base-pair reads could not distinguish some IMGT-functional V segments, including TRBV6-2 and TRBV6-3, those segments were excluded. The study listed 150 to 200 TCR beta chains as associated with cytomegalovirus. V-gene and J-gene trimming of TCR beta chains was associated with a missense DCLRE1C variant in a later genetic analysis, and the association was replicated in an independent cohort. The sequencing pipeline was judged likely to have produced a cluster of highly shared sequence variants as a technical artifact. Correlated functional status among segregating V segments might be attributable to linkage disequilibrium, but an unknown experimental factor could not be ruled out. A further reported finding was that TCR beta sequences accurately predicted the HLA-A and HLA-B alleles for most subjects in the first cohort. In a later genetic analysis, fewer N-insertions in productive TCRs were reported among donors in an Asian-associated ancestry cluster than the roughly 640-donor mean. The authors suggested that the approach could potentially be extended to other disease states and immunological phenotypes. According to a later analysis, most CMV-associated TCR beta chains appeared to be HLA-restricted, and the HLA associations seemed to be driven largely by CMV exposure. The presence/absence analyses assumed that sequencing depth was roughly uniform across donors, and that assumption may not be true.

Trimming leaves V shorter by 2 bases and J shorter by 4 bases, with the junction holding 4 bases beyond the gene matches. The CDR3 runs 14 amino acids, cysteine and phenylalanine included. Only the CDR3 DNA stays, 42 bases, in frame from base 1. The germline V gene sets CDR1 to SGHDT and CDR2 to YYEEEE. Comment on this clone: Its antigen target is currently unknown. The record has no base qualities; no much larger clone is one base away.

The TCR comes from a man aged 45-60 years in good health and CMV-seropositive. The receptor chain draws on TRBV5-6 and TRBJ2-3; TRBD1 lines up with 7 middle nucleotides. Input material: PBMCs. The CDR3 has the sequence CASSFTGASDTQYF. The sequenced DNA: TGTGCCAGCAGCTTTACAGGGGCGTCAGATACGCAGTATTTT.